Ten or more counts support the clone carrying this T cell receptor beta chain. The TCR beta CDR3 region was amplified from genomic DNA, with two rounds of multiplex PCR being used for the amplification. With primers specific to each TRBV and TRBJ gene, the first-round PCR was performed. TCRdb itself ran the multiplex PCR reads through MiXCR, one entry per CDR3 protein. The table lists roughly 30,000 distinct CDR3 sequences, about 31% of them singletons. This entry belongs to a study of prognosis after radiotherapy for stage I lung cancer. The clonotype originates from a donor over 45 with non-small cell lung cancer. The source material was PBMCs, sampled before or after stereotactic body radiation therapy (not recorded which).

The CDR3 coding sequence is TGTGCCAGCAGTGAAAGGGGACTAGCGGGGGGGCCAGATACGCAGTATTTT. Encoded protein: CASSERGLAGGPDTQYF. The chain carries TRBV2 and TRBJ2-3, with 16 nucleotides matching TRBD2. J was trimmed by 4 bases and V by 2 bases; bases with no gene match: 3. Looked up from germline, CDR1 is SNHLY and CDR2 is FYNNEI. The CDR3 is 17 residues long. Together with reference TRBV2 and TRBJ2-3, the CDR3 gives the full variable domain: EPEVTQTPSHQVTQMGQEVILRCVPISNHLYFYWYRQILGQKVEFLVSFYNNEISEKSEIFDDQFSVERPDGSNFTLKIRSTKLEDSAMYFCASSERGLAGGPDTQYFGPGTRLTVL.